This TCR beta chain was sequenced in a study of Ad26.COV2.S vaccination and SARS-CoV-2 variants. Treatment here: some 20 received Ad26.COV2.S at low or high dose, single or two shots; 5 received placebo; per-sample allocation not given. Samples analyzed were those drawn on day 63 after the first vaccine or placebo injection. The CDR3 contains 14 residues. Trimming cost V 3 bases and J 3 bases, with 9 bases left between them. Looked up from germline, CDR1 is SNHLY and CDR2 is FYNNEI. General study findings and limits: Placebo and vaccine recipients had non-spike TCR breadth that was similar.

The table lists this clone with a count of one. Its antigen is undetermined. Data came from immunoSEQ multiplex PCR; TCRdb stores just in-frame clones and leaves some out. Among some 320,000 clones listed, about 86% were seen once. Sequencing was performed on peripheral blood, taken in a trial of Ad26.COV2.S vaccine versus placebo. The J gene is TRBJ1-3, the V gene TRBV2, with D perhaps matching TRBD1 (6 bases). The receptor was isolated from a person aged 18-65 years who received the Ad26.COV2.S COVID-19 vaccine or a placebo. CDR3 region: CASSDSRGGNTIYF. The CDR3 DNA is TGTGCCAGCAGTGACAGCAGGGGTGGAAACACCATATATTTT.